The sequence of this TCR beta chain was determined in a study of molecular identifiers for immune sequencing clone quantification (dated by TCRdb to the late 2010s). Describing the broader study: In a replicate experiment, RNA from approximately 22,000 or 94,000 naive CD8 T cells was split into five aliquots, four of which were sequenced. CD8 T cells were used in a methods study to benchmark molecular-identifier clustering-based TCR repertoire sequencing (MIDCIRS) and TCR RNA copy counting.

Libraries of naive CD8 T cells were built from anywhere between about 19,000 and 1,000,000 sorted cells, with 10%, 30% or 50% of the purified RNA used. Naive CD8 T cells, defined as CD8+CD4-CCR7+CD45RA+, were FACS-sorted into RLT Plus buffer on a BD FACSAria II. Ten to eleven TCR copies' worth of Jurkat RNA were spiked into about 20,000-1,000,000 naive CD8 T cell samples to test detection sensitivity. CD8 T cells were enriched using RosetteSep CD8+ T Cell Enrichment Cocktail and Ficoll-Paque, and the enriched cells then underwent ACK red cell lysis. This clonotype was picked up many times. The target of this receptor is not known. No quality values exist for individual bases; no much larger clone is one base distant. There are 15 amino acids in the CDR3, from cysteine to phenylalanine inclusive. The only DNA kept is the CDR3, 45 bases in frame from the first base. Trimming leaves V shorter by 3 bases and J shorter by 1 base, with the junction holding 7 bases beyond the gene matches. As encoded in the germline V gene (reference sequence), CDR1 is GTSNPN while CDR2 is SVGIG.

The paper as a whole reports these results and caveats: Even against a background of 850,000 to 1,000,000 naive CD8 T cells, spiked-in Jurkat TCR RNA amounting to a single cell's worth was reported to be detectable. Without barcode sub-clustering, chimeric consensus sequences inflated TCR diversity; chimeras reached as high as 47%. Identical TCR molecules sharing a barcode could cause highly expanded clone sizes to be underestimated. In CMV-specific effector cells, clones with more than 20 RNA copies accounted for over 97% of molecules, whereas in naive cells such clones accounted for under 1%. Naive libraries contained spiked-in Jurkat TCR RNA (around ten copies' worth), which is not part of the donor repertoire. Around 2.9 recovered TCR RNA copies per cell were obtained by modeling, versus about 10 by digital PCR, implying a capture efficiency of about 30%.

The library relied on PCR. Sequencing was carried out with an Illumina HiSeq 4000. Bulk TCR libraries were generated as previously described, with the TCR primers listed in Table S5 used. The Qiagen AllPrep DNA/RNA kit was used to purify total RNA. Reads from multiple sequencing runs of the same library were pooled before analysis. As for how the authors treated the data: Only reads with exact TCR constant sequence were kept, trimmed to 150 nt, and grouped by their 12-nt molecular barcodes. Within each barcode group, reads were sub-clustered at a 15% Levenshtein threshold, and quality-weighted consensus sequences were built per RNA molecule. Non-functional sequences were discarded, and so were lower-count sequences lying one edit away from another sequence. On the basis of fitting two negative binomial distributions, barcode sub-clusters with fewer than 20% of the maximum read count were discarded. TCRdb's own reprocessing of the public reads used fastp at Q25 and MiXCR and kept productive beta chains. One record per CDR3 amino acid sequence lists the most common genes and DNA. It is TCRdb's table, rather than the study itself, that gives the V and J calls and clone size. The sample table holds approximately 90,000 distinct CDR3 sequences, of which over 20% were seen once. The ten biggest clones cover 1.1% of the sample.

The chain employs TRBV30 and TRBJ2-3, with 7 bases in between that match TRBD1. The sequencing sample was made of naive CD8+ T cells from blood, with Jurkat cell RNA spiked in. The sample's cell subset or site label is to be understood as: FACS-sorted CD8+CD4-CCR7+CD45RA+ naive T cells. This sequence originates from a human donor in good health. Some libraries in this study had Jurkat cell RNA spiked in. The nucleotides read TGTGCCTGGAGCTCCGGGACAGCGCGCACAGATACGCAGTATTTT. Its translation reads: CAWSSGTARTDTQYF.